The 32 T cell receptor beta chains below were found in one sample sequenced in a study of identical twins. TCRdb analysed the 5' RACE reads with MiXCR anew, one entry per CDR3 protein. The sample has fewer than 900,000 distinct CDR3 sequences; about 20% are singletons. These data were also reused for a study on T cells expressing NK-cell markers.

The sample taken for sequencing was PBMCs. The receptors derive from a woman in her late teens or twenties in good health.

The table lists this clonotype with a few counts. This sequence joins TRBV12-5 and TRBJ2-1, with D possibly being TRBD1 (6 bases). The CDR3 runs 17 residues. Looked up from germline, CDR1 is LGHNT and CDR2 is FRNRAP. V was pared by 2 bases and J by 0 bases, with 14 bases between. CDR3: CASGLSGHRYSYNEQFF. Here the CDR3 DNA reads TGTGCTAGTGGTTTGTCGGGACACCGTTACTCCTACAATGAGCAGTTCTTC.

At least ten counts were recorded for this clonotype. The V call is TRBV20-1, the J call TRBJ2-7; 10 bases are a match to TRBD1. The length of the CDR3 is 14 residues. The V gene's germline CDR1 is DFQATT and CDR2 SNEGSKA (reference sequence). The J segment lost 7 bases and the V segment lost 3 bases, leaving 9 bases of the junction unmatched. The CDR3 protein is CSASSGTGALEQYF. CDR3 DNA sequence: TGCAGTGCTAGCAGCGGGACAGGGGCCCTAGAGCAGTACTTC.

This clonotype occurred a few times. The chain employs TRBV7-2 and TRBJ2-3; 12 bases match TRBD2. The CDR3 runs 13 residues. In germline, CDR1 is SGHTA, CDR2 FQGNSA. V was clipped by 10 bases and J by 6 bases; unmatched bases: 5. The CDR3 DNA follows: TGTGCCATCCTAGCGGGAGGGCCGGATACGCAGTATTTT. Protein sequence: CAILAGGPDTQYF.

The chain joins TRBV14 to TRBJ2-6; 9 positions agree with TRBD1. Germline V gives CDR1 SGHDN, CDR2 FVKESK. This CDR3 has 19 residues. The J segment lost 0 bases and the V segment lost 3 bases, leaving 9 bases of the junction unmatched. The CDR3: CASSHLRGQGGSGANVLTF. CDR3 nucleotide sequence: TGTGCCAGCAGCCATCTACGGGGACAGGGAGGCTCTGGGGCCAACGTCCTGACTTTC.

The chain has TRBV6-5 and TRBJ1-2, with D tentatively TRBD1 (5 bases). In germline, CDR1 is MNHEY, CDR2 SVGAGI. The CDR3 has 15 amino acids. Trimming removed 0 bases from V and 4 bases from J, with 12 bases in between. The CDR3 DNA reads TGTGCCAGCAGTTACTCGAGTGGGAGGGGCTATGGCTACACCTTC. Translating it yields CASSYSSGRGYGYTF.

The chain combines TRBV20-1 with TRBJ2-1, with 14 bases fitting TRBD2. J lost 5 bases, V lost 0 bases, and 6 bases had no gene match. Germline V CDR1 and CDR2: DFQATT, SNEGSKA (reference sequence). CDR3 length equals 17 residues. As DNA, the CDR3 is TGCAGTGCTAGAGATCGGACTAGCGGGGGGAAGCACAATGAGCAGTTCTTC. Translated, it gives CSARDRTSGGKHNEQFF.

This clonotype occurred a few times. This sequence joins TRBV7-2 and TRBJ1-3; weak D call: TRBD1 (6 bases). The CDR3 is 15 residues long. The germline gives CDR1 SGHTA, CDR2 FQGNSA. V was cut by 4 bases and J by 0 bases, with 10 bases left in between. The DNA for the CDR3 is TGTGCCAGCAGCTCCTACAGGGTCTCTGGAAACACCATATATTTT. Translating gives CASSSYRVSGNTIYF.

The chain is built from TRBV27 and TRBJ2-3, with D possibly being TRBD2 (5 bases). Trimming removed 3 bases at V and 4 bases at J, with 11 bases between. Germline values: CDR1 MNHEY, CDR2 SMNVEV (reference sequence). There are 14 residues in the CDR3. In DNA, the CDR3 is TGTGCCAGCAGTTTCGGACTGAGTGCAGATACGCAGTATTTT. It is translated as CASSFGLSADTQYF.

The chain recombines TRBV2 with TRBJ2-7; D is possibly TRBD1 (6 bases). Between the trimmed V and J ends, which lost 8 bases and 6 bases, there was a span of 11 bases. The CDR3 contains 11 residues. The germline gives CDR1 SNHLY, CDR2 FYNNEI. In nucleotides, the CDR3 is TGTGCCAGCCTGGAAGGGGGCGAGCAGTACTTC. Protein sequence: CASLEGGEQYF.

V gene TRBV7-7 combines with J gene TRBJ2-1, with 8 bases matching TRBD2. Germline assignment: CDR1 SSHAT and CDR2 FNYEAQ (reference sequence). With 5 bases clipped from V and 7 bases from J, the junction kept 16 bases outside the gene matches. The length of the CDR3 is 17 residues. The CDR3: CASSLEVVAGGGNEQFF. CDR3 bases: TGTGCCAGCAGCCTTGAGGTGGTGGCGGGAGGTGGGAATGAGCAGTTCTTC.

V usage is TRBV29-1 and J usage is TRBJ2-7; D is possibly TRBD2 (6 bases). Looked up from germline, CDR1 is SQVTM and CDR2 is ANQGSEA. V dropped 7 bases and J dropped 1 base, with 20 bases sitting between them. The CDR3 is 15 amino acids. CDR3 bases: TGCAGCGCGTTGGTTCGCGGCGGGGTTTCCTACGAGCAGTACTTC. This translates into CSALVRGGVSYEQYF.

V usage is TRBV19 and J usage is TRBJ1-5; a weak D match, TRBD1 (5 bases). Germline V gene data show CDR1 as LNHDA and CDR2 as SQIVND (reference sequence). V lost 10 bases and J 5 bases, leaving 18 bases between the germline ends. The CDR3 loop spans 14 amino acids. The CDR3 DNA reads TGTGCCACTGAATCTGGGACTTGGGATCAGCCCCAGCATTTT. This gives the protein CATESGTWDQPQHF.

This clonotype has a handful of counts. The V call is TRBV4-3, the J call TRBJ1-2; D possibly corresponds to TRBD1 (5 bases). The germline V and J ends were trimmed by 0 bases and 6 bases, with 17 bases remaining between them. In germline, CDR1 is LGHNA, CDR2 YSLEER. The CDR3 extends over 16 amino acids. CDR3 coding DNA: TGCGCCAGCAGCCAAGATACAGGTCCGCCCGGCGATGGCTACACCTTC. It translates to CASSQDTGPPGDGYTF.

This clonotype turned up a few times. CDR3 in DNA: TGTGCCAGCATTAGGACACATCAAGAGACCCAGTACTTC. Its translation: CASIRTHQETQYF. J is TRBJ2-5 and V is TRBV6-2 or TRBV6-3; a possible D gene is TRBD1 (5 bases). The CDR3 contains 13 residues. Deletions cut 7 bases from V and 2 bases from J, with 11 bases between. The germline V gene encodes CDR1 MNHEY and CDR2 SVGEGT.

The chain is built from TRBV12-3 or TRBV12-4 and TRBJ2-1, with 7 bases aligning to TRBD2. The CDR3 spans 15 residues. After removal of 6 bases from V and 5 bases from J, the junction contained 10 bases not matched to a gene. CDR3 sequence: CASRHAGTKHNEQFF. The CDR3 DNA reads TGTGCCAGCAGACATGCCGGGACTAAACACAATGAGCAGTTCTTC.

This clonotype occurred a few times. The chain carries TRBV7-7 and TRBJ2-5; D not resolved. Trimming took 1 base from V and 5 from J, leaving 11 bases between them. The CDR3 spans 14 residues. Germline-derived CDR1 and CDR2 are SSHAT and FNYEAQ (reference sequence). This CDR3 is CASSLESRVETQYF. The CDR3 nucleotides read TGTGCCAGCAGCTTAGAAAGCCGGGTGGAGACCCAGTACTTC.

The rearrangement uses TRBV11-2 and TRBJ2-2; D is ambiguous. V lost 5 bases and J 5 bases, leaving 12 bases between the germline ends. The CDR3 is made up of 14 amino acids. CDR1 is SGHAT, CDR2 FQNNGV, per germline. Here the CDR3 DNA reads TGTGCCAGCAGCCAAAGACTGGTTACCGGGGAGCTGTTTTTT. It translates to CASSQRLVTGELFF.

There are a few counts of this clonotype. The chain has TRBV12-3 or TRBV12-4 and TRBJ2-1, with D hard to call. Trimming took off 2 bases at V and 12 bases at J, with 8 bases between the two ends. The CDR3 consists of 11 residues. Here the CDR3 DNA reads TGTGCCAGCAGTTTAAGTAACGGGCAGTTCTTC. The encoded protein is CASSLSNGQFF.

This clonotype was seen only a few times. The chain is built from TRBV5-1 and TRBJ1-2, with D possibly being TRBD1 (5 bases). V was clipped by 4 bases and J by 0 bases, with 10 bases between them. The CDR3 length is 14 residues. Germline V lookup: CDR1 SGHRS, CDR2 YFSETQ. CDR3 sequence: CASSQTASNYGYTF. Written as DNA, the CDR3 is TGCGCCAGCAGCCAGACAGCCTCTAACTATGGCTACACCTTC.

This clonotype was detected only a few times. CDR3 sequence (DNA): TGCGCCAGCACCTCAGACAGGTTCAGAGGCTACACCTTC. Its protein product is CASTSDRFRGYTF. The chain recombines TRBV5-1 with TRBJ1-2, with a possible D match to TRBD1 (6 bases). The CDR3 runs to 13 residues. V was clipped by 6 bases and J by 8 bases, with 17 bases between them. Germline values: CDR1 SGHRS, CDR2 YFSETQ. Complete variable domain (other parts from reference TRBV5-1 and TRBJ1-2): KAGVTQTPRYLIKTRGQQVTLSCSPISGHRSVSWYQQTPGQGLQFLFEYFSETQRNKGNFPGRFSGRQFSNSRSEMNVSTLELGDSALYLCASTSDRFRGYTFGSGTRLTVV.

This clonotype was counted a few times. The V gene is TRBV5-1, the J gene TRBJ1-2; the D gene is possibly TRBD1 (5 bases). CDR3 length equals 14 residues. Germline V gives CDR1 SGHRS, CDR2 YFSETQ. V was clipped by 3 bases and J by 3 bases, with 12 bases between them. The CDR3 nucleotides are TGCGCCAGCAGCTCCGGGGGGGGAGACTATGGCTACACCTTC. It encodes CASSSGGGDYGYTF.

The V call is TRBV12-3 or TRBV12-4, the J call TRBJ2-2; 7 nucleotides align to TRBD1. Unmatched junction bases numbered 12, after V lost 3 bases and J lost 2 bases. CDR3 size: 18 residues. The CDR3 reads CASSFGVFRDRNTGELFF. CDR3 coding DNA: TGTGCCAGCAGTTTTGGGGTCTTCAGGGACAGAAACACCGGGGAGCTGTTTTTT.

This chain connects TRBV7-2 to TRBJ2-3; D not certain. The V gene's germline CDR1 is SGHTA and CDR2 FQGNSA. Trimming pared 3 bases from V and 6 bases from J, leaving 7 bases between. The CDR3 totals 12 residues. The CDR3 spells CASSFLWDTQYF. In DNA form, the CDR3 reads TGTGCCAGCAGCTTCCTTTGGGATACGCAGTATTTT.

This clonotype was observed a handful of times. The rearrangement uses TRBV20-1 and TRBJ1-2; possible D gene TRBD1, 6 bases. The germline CDR1 and CDR2 sequences are DFQATT and SNEGSKA (reference sequence). This CDR3 comprises 15 residues. Trimming cost V 5 bases and J 0 bases, with 16 bases left between them. CDR3 loop: CSAPSRGGPNYGYTF. The CDR3 DNA follows: TGCAGTGCTCCGTCAAGGGGGGGGCCTAACTATGGCTACACCTTC.

At least ten counts were recorded for this clonotype. The rearrangement uses TRBV12-3 or TRBV12-4 and TRBJ2-1, with 13 bases that match TRBD2. V was clipped by 6 bases and J by 6 bases; unmatched bases: 5. The CDR3 is 15 residues long. In DNA, the CDR3 is TGTGCCAGCAGGACGACTAGCGGGGGGAGCAATGAGCAGTTCTTC. Its protein product is CASRTTSGGSNEQFF.

This clonotype was found a few times. The V call is TRBV5-6, the J call TRBJ1-2; 9 bases are a match to TRBD1. V lost 4 bases, J lost 7 bases, and 8 bases stayed unmatched. The germline V gene has CDR1 SGHDT and CDR2 YYEEEE. The CDR3 has 14 residues. The CDR3 DNA reads as TGTGCCAGCAGCCGGGGACAGGGACGTTTTGGCTACACCTTC. This encodes CASSRGQGRFGYTF.

The chain links TRBV5-4 to TRBJ2-5, with D possibly TRBD2 on 6 matching bases. The CDR3 consists of 15 residues. CDR1 is SGHNT and CDR2 is YYREEE in the germline V gene (reference sequence). V lost 4 bases and J 2 bases, leaving 15 bases between the germline ends. This chain's CDR3 is CASSAPAGRQETQYF. The CDR3 DNA reads TGTGCCAGCAGCGCCCCCGCAGGGAGGCAAGAGACCCAGTACTTC.

This clonotype was detected a few times. The rearrangement links TRBV11-3 to TRBJ2-5, with 11 positions matching TRBD2. The CDR3 consists of 17 residues. J was trimmed by 5 bases and V by 5 bases; bases with no gene match: 13. Per the germline V gene, CDR1 is SGHNT and CDR2 is YENEEA. CDR3 in amino acids: CASSRGKTTSGEETQYF. Here the CDR3 DNA reads TGTGCCAGCAGCCGAGGAAAGACGACTAGCGGGGAGGAGACCCAGTACTTC.

The chain recombines TRBV6-4 with TRBJ2-3, with 7 nucleotides matching TRBD1. J gave up 6 bases and V 4 bases, and 13 bases lay outside the gene matches. The germline gives CDR1 MRHNA, CDR2 SNTAGT. The CDR3 consists of 16 residues. DNA of the CDR3: TGTGCCAGCAGTGTTTCTCCCAGGGGGTTCGGGGATACGCAGTATTTT. Translation: CASSVSPRGFGDTQYF.

The rearrangement links TRBV5-1 to TRBJ2-2; no reliable D call. CDR3 size: 16 residues. The ends were cut back, 7 bases at V and 4 bases at J, with 20 bases in the middle. Germline V CDR1 and CDR2: SGHRS, YFSETQ. The CDR3 DNA sequence: TGCGCCAGCTCGACATCCGGACCCAGCCTCACCGGGGAGCTGTTTTTT. Its translation: CASSTSGPSLTGELFF.

The chain links TRBV7-2 to TRBJ2-1; D might be TRBD2 (6 bases). The CDR3 has 11 residues. The V gene lost 1 base and the J gene lost 15 bases, with 10 bases spanning the gap. The germline V gene has CDR1 SGHTA and CDR2 FQGNSA. CDR3 in amino acids: CASSLELARFF. As DNA, the CDR3 is TGTGCCAGCAGCTTAGAGCTAGCGAGGTTCTTC.

The CDR3 reads CASSITGKGVNTEAFF. In DNA, the CDR3 is TGTGCCAGCAGTATAACAGGGAAGGGGGTGAACACTGAAGCTTTCTTT. The chain combines TRBV12-3 or TRBV12-4 with TRBJ1-1, with D possibly TRBD1 on 6 matching bases. This CDR3 is 16 amino acids long. V lost 5 bases to trimming and J lost 0 bases, with 16 bases between them.